Following are 16 T cell receptor beta chains from one sample sequenced in a study of T-cell memory formation after mild COVID-19. TCRdb itself ran the 5' RACE reads through MiXCR, one entry per CDR3 protein. This table has 450,000 or so distinct CDR3 sequences, approximately 23% appearing once. The sequencing input was PBMCs or a T cell subset sorted from them (not recorded which). The receptors were gathered from an adult woman who had mild COVID-19 (a few samples of this study predate the infection). Cell type and time point are not known.

This chain joins TRBV3-1 and TRBJ2-3, with D tentatively TRBD2 (5 bases). CDR1 LGHDT and CDR2 YNNKEL come from the germline V gene (reference sequence). Trimming shortened V by 2 bases and J by 5 bases, and 11 bases separated the two germline ends. This CDR3 comprises 14 residues. The CDR3 nucleotides are TGTGCCAGCAGCCAACGCGCCGAGGGAGATACGCAGTATTTT. Translating gives CASSQRAEGDTQYF.

The chain recombines TRBV4-3 with TRBJ1-1; D gene uncertain. V gave up 1 base and J gave up 1 base, with 7 bases separating them. The CDR3 length is 14 residues. CDR1 is LGHNA, CDR2 YSLEER, per germline. The CDR3 nucleotides read TGCGCCAGCAGCCAAGGGATTGAGAACACTGAAGCTTTCTTT. Translating it yields CASSQGIENTEAFF.

This clonotype was detected only a few times. The chain joins TRBV20-1 to TRBJ2-7, with D possibly TRBD1 on 6 matching bases. This CDR3 comprises 16 residues. Germline V CDR1 and CDR2: DFQATT, SNEGSKA (reference sequence). V lost 3 bases and J lost 1, with 19 bases in between. CDR3 residues: CSARARYRDLSYEQYF. The CDR3 DNA reads as TGCAGTGCTAGGGCCCGTTACAGGGACCTATCCTACGAGCAGTACTTC.

The sample holds a few counts of this clonotype. The chain couples TRBV7-8 to TRBJ1-3; D remains ambiguous. Germline V lookup: CDR1 SGHVS, CDR2 FQNEAQ. This CDR3 has 17 residues. Deletions cut 4 bases from V and 0 bases from J, with 16 bases between. CDR3 nucleotides: TGTGCCAGCAGCTCTAACTACCAGTCGTTCTCTGGAAACACCATATATTTT. Translation gives CASSSNYQSFSGNTIYF.

This clonotype was detected a few times. The chain employs TRBV12-3 or TRBV12-4 and TRBJ2-7; a weak D match, TRBD2 (7 bases). The CDR3 covers 15 residues. The ends were cut back, 2 bases at V and 3 bases at J, with 14 bases in the middle. CDR3 residues: CASSLLRGLIYEQYF. The DNA of the CDR3 is TGTGCCAGCAGTTTATTGCGGGGGCTTATCTACGAGCAGTACTTC.

This clonotype was counted between two and nine times. The chain combines TRBV5-1 with TRBJ2-1, with D maybe TRBD1 (5 bases). Deletions cut 2 bases from V and 13 bases from J, with 16 bases between. This CDR3 contains 13 residues. Germline V gene data show CDR1 as SGHRS and CDR2 as YFSETQ. CDR3 residues: CASSFTHDSVQFF. Written as DNA, the CDR3 is TGCGCCAGCAGCTTCACTCATGACAGTGTACAGTTCTTC.

There are many counts of this clonotype. This chain uses TRBV6-1 with TRBJ2-2, with 10 bases that match TRBD2. This CDR3 is 16 amino acids long. Per germline, CDR1 MNHNS and CDR2 SASEGT. The V and J ends lost 5 bases and 1 base, in that order; junction bases with no gene match: 4. The CDR3 sequence: CASSRLAGQNTGELFF. In DNA, the CDR3 is TGTGCCAGCAGTAGACTAGCGGGCCAGAACACCGGGGAGCTGTTTTTT.

This clonotype was seen at least ten times. The rearrangement joins TRBV5-1 to TRBJ2-1, with D unresolved. The CDR3 loop spans 13 amino acids. V shed 6 bases and J shed 1 base, with 8 bases lying between them. Germline-derived CDR1 and CDR2 are SGHRS and YFSETQ. The CDR3 sequence is CASKDTSYNEQFF. DNA of the CDR3: TGCGCCAGCAAAGACACGTCCTACAATGAGCAGTTCTTC.

The table lists this clonotype with a few counts. This chain joins TRBV10-3 and TRBJ2-1, with 8 bases fitting TRBD1. With 2 bases clipped from V and 7 bases from J, the junction kept 7 bases outside the gene matches. Germline CDR1 ENHRY, CDR2 SYGVKD. CDR3 size: 15 residues. The CDR3, as DNA: TGTGCCATCAGTGAGCCCGGACAGGGTTGGAATGAGCAGTTCTTC. The encoded protein is CAISEPGQGWNEQFF.

The chain combines TRBV4-3 with TRBJ2-3, with D possibly being TRBD2 (6 bases). Trimming stripped 4 bases from V and 4 bases from J, with 12 bases between. Germline V gene data show CDR1 as LGHNA and CDR2 as YSLEER. The CDR3 is 14 amino acids. This chain's CDR3 is CASSRGEWADTQYF. The CDR3 DNA is TGCGCCAGCAGCCGGGGGGAGTGGGCAGATACGCAGTATTTT.

The chain has TRBV7-3 and TRBJ2-3; 7 positions agree with TRBD1. The CDR3 loop spans 15 amino acids. The germline V gene encodes CDR1 SGHTA and CDR2 FQGTGA. In nucleotides, the CDR3 is TGTGGAGCGACAGGGTCTAAGCCCTTCACAGATACGCAGTATTTT. Its protein is CGATGSKPFTDTQYF.

The genes are TRBV7-9 and TRBJ1-2; 8 nucleotides align to TRBD1. CDR1 SEHNR and CDR2 FQNEAQ come from the germline V gene (reference sequence). J gave up 5 bases and V 4 bases, and 12 bases lay outside the gene matches. The CDR3 extends over 16 amino acids. CDR3 in DNA: TGTGCCAGCAGCTCGACAGGGGATAAAATTACTTATGGCTACACCTTC. Translated: CASSSTGDKITYGYTF.

This clonotype has more than one count but fewer than ten. The chain employs TRBV12-3 or TRBV12-4 and TRBJ1-5; the D is unclear. The CDR3 length is 13 residues. V shed 8 bases and J shed 3 bases, with 11 bases lying between them. The CDR3 sequence is CASCTDYNQPQHF. The CDR3 nucleotides are TGTGCCAGCTGCACAGACTACAATCAGCCCCAGCATTTT.

This rearrangement joins TRBV9 to TRBJ2-7; D may correspond to TRBD1 or TRBD2 (6 bases each). The germline gives CDR1 SGDLS, CDR2 YYNGEE. CDR3 size: 16 residues. Trimming removed 0 bases from V and 2 bases from J, with 15 bases in between. CDR3 in amino acids: CASSVGRGAATYEQYF. CDR3 coding DNA: TGTGCCAGCAGCGTAGGAAGGGGGGCGGCAACCTACGAGCAGTACTTC.

The rearrangement uses TRBV24-1 and TRBJ2-2, with D hard to call. Germline-derived CDR1 and CDR2 are KGHDR and SFDVKD. The ends were cut back, 2 bases at V and 5 bases at J, with 5 bases in the middle. CDR3 length: 13 residues. CDR3 residues: CATSDSVTGELFF. In nucleotides, the CDR3 is TGTGCCACCAGTGATTCAGTAACCGGGGAGCTGTTTTTT.

This sequence joins TRBV24-1 and TRBJ2-3; tentatively, D is TRBD1 or TRBD2 (5 bases each). Germline V CDR1 and CDR2: KGHDR, SFDVKD. There are 16 residues in the CDR3. V lost 0 bases, J lost 2 bases, and 11 bases lay in between. CDR3 region: CATSDLLGTDTDTQYF. CDR3 sequence (DNA): TGTGCCACCAGTGATTTGCTCGGGACGGACACAGATACGCAGTATTTT.